This T cell receptor (beta chain) was obtained from a study of T cell clonality in common variable immunodeficiency. Findings of the study overall: In common variable immunodeficiency, TCR beta chains reportedly carried fewer deletions and N-nucleotide insertions. TCRbeta clonality was increased in CVID versus healthy controls.

The table came from immunoSEQ multiplex PCR; TCRdb's copy has only in-frame clones and leaves some out. The sample contains about 45,000 clones, none of them singletons. CDR3 length: 12 residues. V was clipped by 0 bases and J by 5 bases, with 5 bases between them. The V gene's germline CDR1 is DFQATT and CDR2 SNEGSKA (reference sequence). This clone was counted many times. Antigen: not known. Coverage ceases 3 residues before the CDR3 finishes, and the germline J gene fills in the end. Heparinized whole blood, about 4.5 to 9 ml, came from each donor. V is TRBV20-1 and J is TRBJ1-5; a weak D match, TRBD1 (5 bases). The sequenced sample was peripheral blood mononuclear cells. The clonotype was recovered from a person aged 18 to 75 in good health. Incomplete CDR3 DNA: TGCAGTGCTAGAGAAGGGGATCAGCCC. Amino acid sequence: CSAREGDQP. The whole CDR3 sequence reads CSAREGDQPQHF.